This T cell receptor beta chain was sequenced in a study of OX40 agonist ivuxolimab in advanced cancers. Overall study: Two cutaneous melanoma patients and one hepatocellular carcinoma patient, three in all, had partial responses.

Trimming shortened V by 4 bases and J by 8 bases, and 9 bases separated the two germline ends. This CDR3 is 12 amino acids long. The germline V gene encodes CDR1 SGHTS and CDR2 YDEGEE. Assay: immunoSEQ multiplex PCR; the TCRdb copy retains only in-frame clones and omits some. The sample holds 96,000 or so clones, under 90% seen once. The source material was CD4+ or CD8+ T cells sorted from blood, sampled in a trial of the OX40 agonist ivuxolimab. The rearrangement uses TRBV5-8 and TRBJ2-2, with D possibly being TRBD1 or TRBD2 (5 bases each). The TCR sequence derives from an adult with an advanced solid tumor such as melanoma, head and neck, liver or kidney cancer. The CDR3 here is CASSMGRGELFF. The CDR3 DNA reads TGTGCCAGCAGCATGGGACGAGGGGAGCTGTTTTTT.